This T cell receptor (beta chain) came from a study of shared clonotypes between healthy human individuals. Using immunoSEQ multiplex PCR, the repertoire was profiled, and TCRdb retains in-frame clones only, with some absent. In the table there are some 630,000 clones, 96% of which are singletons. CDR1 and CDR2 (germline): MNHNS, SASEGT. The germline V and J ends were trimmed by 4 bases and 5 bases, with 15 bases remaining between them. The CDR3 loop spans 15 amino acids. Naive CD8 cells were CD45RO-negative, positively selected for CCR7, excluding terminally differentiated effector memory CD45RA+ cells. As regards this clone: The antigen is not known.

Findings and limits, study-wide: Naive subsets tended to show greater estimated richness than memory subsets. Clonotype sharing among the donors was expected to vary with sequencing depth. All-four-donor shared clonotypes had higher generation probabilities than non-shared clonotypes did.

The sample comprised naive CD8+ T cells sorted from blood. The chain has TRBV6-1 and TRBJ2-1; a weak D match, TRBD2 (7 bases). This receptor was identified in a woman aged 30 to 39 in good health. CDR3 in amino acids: CASSGGGRGNNEQFF. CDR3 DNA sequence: TGTGCCAGCAGTGGAGGTGGGAGGGGGAACAATGAGCAGTTCTTC.